This T cell receptor (beta chain) was recorded in a study of beta chain features in type 1 diabetes. Germline V gene sequence: CDR1 SGHVS, CDR2 FQNEAQ. CDR3 length equals 16 residues. Trimming left V 5 bases short and J 2 bases short, with 17 bases between. The authors reverse transcribed all of the isolated RNA, so sequencing captured expressed TCRB transcripts. Using immunoSEQ multiplex PCR, the repertoire was profiled, and TCRdb retains in-frame clones only, with some absent. The sample shows about 320,000 clones, 14% of them seen only once. As concerns this clone: Its specificity is unknown.

Study observations and caveats: PCR might preferentially amplify shorter templates, equally in patients and controls. The similarity of naive, central memory and Treg TCRB repertoires appeared greater among patients than among healthy donors. It was not settled here whether HLA type affects TCRB rearrangement.

CD4+ naive, central memory, regulatory and stem cell-like memory subsets were isolated by sorting on CD45RO/CCR7/CD25/CD127/CD95/CD27. The source material was central memory CD4+ T cells from blood. The chain couples TRBV7-8 to TRBJ2-3; TRBD2 might be the D (5 bases). This clonotype was obtained from a man younger than 40 in good health. The CDR3 DNA reads as TGTGCCAGCAGCCCCCGTCGTTCGGGAATCACAGATACGCAGTATTTT. This codes for CASSPRRSGITDTQYF.